These T cell receptor beta chains were read from a single sample in a study of CD8+ T cells in alopecia areata. Assay used: immunoSEQ multiplex PCR; TCRdb lists only in-frame clones, some missing. The sample records under 350,000 clones, over 45% being singletons. The material was CD4+ T cells sorted from blood, obtained at week 24, from a patient treated with tofacitinib. Receptors were obtained from a human donor with alopecia areata. CDR3s include the opening cysteine and the closing phenylalanine or tryptophan. D genes are given only for firm matches. The size entry is marked missing in some rows and otherwise reads once, few, many or a size class.

cdr3_aa cdr3_nt j_call d_call clone_size v_call
CASSYSARGDTQYF TGTGCCAGCAGTTACTCGGCCCGGGGAGATACGCAGTATTTT TRBJ2-3 - - TRBV6-6
CASSLGRQGEQYF TGTGCCAGCAGCTTGGGACGCCAGGGCGAGCAGTACTTC TRBJ2-7 - - TRBV5-4
CASSLGREETQYF TGTGCCAGCAGCTTAGGTCGGGAAGAGACCCAGTACTTC TRBJ2-5 - few TRBV11-2
CSVVTDTQYF TGCAGCGTTGTGACAGATACGCAGTATTTT TRBJ2-3 - - TRBV29-1
CASGGGGELFF TGTGCCTCCGGGGGCGGCGGGGAGCTGTTTTTT TRBJ2-2 - - TRBV2
CASSPLAATYEQYF TGTGCCAGCAGCCCCCTTGCTGCAACCTACGAGCAGTACTTC TRBJ2-7 - - TRBV14
CASSSGFQETQYF TGTGCCAGCAGCTCTGGTTTCCAAGAGACCCAGTACTTC TRBJ2-5 - - TRBV7-3
CAWIFQGRTGELFF TGTGCCTGGATATTCCAGGGGAGGACCGGGGAGCTGTTTTTT TRBJ2-2 - - TRBV30
CASSPTLTGPGNTIYF TGTGCCAGCTCACCTACTCTGACAGGACCCGGAAACACCATATATTTT TRBJ1-3 - - TRBV18
CASSLAGSHGYTF TGTGCCAGCAGCTTAGCGGGGAGTCACGGCTACACCTTC TRBJ1-2 - - TRBV7-9
CASSEYGIQETQYF TGTGCCAGCAGCGAGTACGGGATCCAAGAGACCCAGTACTTC TRBJ2-5 - - TRBV7-9
CANRGGAGHMEKLFF TGTGCCAACCGGGGCGGTGCAGGGCATATGGAAAAACTGTTTTTT TRBJ1-4 - few TRBV2
CASSPPGSGNSPLHF TGTGCCAGCAGTCCTCCGGGTAGCGGCAATTCACCCCTCCACTTT TRBJ1-6 - - TRBV6-5
CSVTTGRGVIDGYTF TGCAGCGTCACTACAGGGAGGGGGGTGATCGATGGCTACACCTTC TRBJ1-2 - - TRBV29-1
CASSLVLGNMNTEAFF TGTGCCAGCAGCTTAGTTTTGGGCAACATGAACACTGAAGCTTTCTTT TRBJ1-1 - once TRBV13
CSAGTGNTGELFF TGCAGCGCCGGGACAGGGAACACCGGGGAGCTGTTTTTT TRBJ2-2 TRBD1 - TRBV29-1
CSVKTGLGAFF TGCAGCGTCAAGACAGGGCTTGGGGCTTTCTTT TRBJ1-1 TRBD1 few TRBV29-1
CSVGQGGNSPLHF TGCAGTGTCGGACAGGGGGGAAATTCACCCCTCCACTTT TRBJ1-6 TRBD1 few TRBV29-1
CAWTGGWDYGYTF TGTGCCTGGACAGGGGGCTGGGACTATGGCTACACCTTC TRBJ1-2 TRBD1 - TRBV30
CASSYSYPSGNTIYF TGTGCCAGCAGTTACTCCTACCCCTCTGGAAACACCATATATTTT TRBJ1-3 - - TRBV6-5
CSVEVYGLETQYF TGCAGCGTTGAAGTATACGGACTTGAGACCCAGTACTTC TRBJ2-5 - - TRBV29-1
CSVEVTGSGNTIYF TGCAGCGTTGAAGTTACGGGCTCTGGAAACACCATATATTTT TRBJ1-3 - - TRBV29-1